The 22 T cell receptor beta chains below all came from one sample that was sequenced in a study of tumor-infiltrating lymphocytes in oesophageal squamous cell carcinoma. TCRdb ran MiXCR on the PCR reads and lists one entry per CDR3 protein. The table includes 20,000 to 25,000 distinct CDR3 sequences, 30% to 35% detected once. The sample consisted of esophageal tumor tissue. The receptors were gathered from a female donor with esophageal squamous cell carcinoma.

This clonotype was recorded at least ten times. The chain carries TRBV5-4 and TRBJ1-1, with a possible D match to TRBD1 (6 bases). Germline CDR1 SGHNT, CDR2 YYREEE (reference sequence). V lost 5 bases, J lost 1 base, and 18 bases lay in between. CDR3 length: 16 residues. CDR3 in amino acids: CASSPTTGSGNTEAFF. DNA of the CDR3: TGTGCCAGCAGTCCTACCACAGGGTCGGGGAACACTGAAGCTTTCTTT.

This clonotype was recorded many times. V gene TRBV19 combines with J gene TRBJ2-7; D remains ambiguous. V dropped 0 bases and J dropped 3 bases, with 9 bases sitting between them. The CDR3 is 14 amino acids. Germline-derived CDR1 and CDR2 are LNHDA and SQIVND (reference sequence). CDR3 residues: CASSIDGQFYEQYF. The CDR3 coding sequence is TGTGCCAGTAGTATAGATGGGCAGTTCTACGAGCAGTACTTC.

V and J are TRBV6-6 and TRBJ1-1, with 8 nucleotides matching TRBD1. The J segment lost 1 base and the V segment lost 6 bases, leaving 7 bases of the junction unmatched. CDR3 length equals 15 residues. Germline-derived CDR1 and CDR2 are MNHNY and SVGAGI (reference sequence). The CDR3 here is CASRPIGTGNTEAFF. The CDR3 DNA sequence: TGTGCCAGCAGACCTATTGGGACAGGGAACACTGAAGCTTTCTTT.

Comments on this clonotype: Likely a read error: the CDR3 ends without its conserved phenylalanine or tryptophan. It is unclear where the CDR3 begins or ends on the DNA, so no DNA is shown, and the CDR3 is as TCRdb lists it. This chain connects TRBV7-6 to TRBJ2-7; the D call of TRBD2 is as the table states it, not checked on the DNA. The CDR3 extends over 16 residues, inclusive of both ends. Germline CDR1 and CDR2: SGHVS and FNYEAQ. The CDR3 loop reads CASSLGLSSYEQYFGS.

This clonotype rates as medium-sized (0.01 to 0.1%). The chain's CDR3 is CASSTRLAGGSDTQYF. CDR3 DNA: TGTGCCAGCAGCACCCGACTAGCGGGAGGGTCAGATACGCAGTATTTT. The chain couples TRBV7-2 to TRBJ2-3; 14 bases align to TRBD2. This CDR3 contains 16 residues. CDR1 is SGHTA and CDR2 is FQGNSA in the germline V gene. V was pared by 5 bases and J by 4 bases, with 5 bases of the junction left unmatched.

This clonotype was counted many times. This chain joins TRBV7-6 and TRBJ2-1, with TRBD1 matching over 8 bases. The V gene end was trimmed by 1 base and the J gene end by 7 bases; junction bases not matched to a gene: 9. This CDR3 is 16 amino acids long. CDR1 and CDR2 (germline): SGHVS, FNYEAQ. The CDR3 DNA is TGTGCCAGCAGCTTAGTGTATTCAGGGGGCTCTAATGAGCAGTTCTTC. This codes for CASSLVYSGGSNEQFF.

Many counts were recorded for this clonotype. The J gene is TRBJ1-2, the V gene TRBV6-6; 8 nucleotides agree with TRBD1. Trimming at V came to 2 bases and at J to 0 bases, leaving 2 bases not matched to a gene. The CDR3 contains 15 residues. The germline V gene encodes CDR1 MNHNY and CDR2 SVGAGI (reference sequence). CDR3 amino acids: CASSYTGGTNYGYTF. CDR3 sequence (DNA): TGTGCCAGCAGTTACACAGGGGGGACTAACTATGGCTACACCTTC.

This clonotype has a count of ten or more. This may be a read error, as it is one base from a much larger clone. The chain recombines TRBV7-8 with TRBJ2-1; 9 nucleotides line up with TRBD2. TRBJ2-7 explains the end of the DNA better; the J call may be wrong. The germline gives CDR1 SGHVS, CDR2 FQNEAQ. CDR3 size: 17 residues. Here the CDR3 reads CASSRSRAGGSYNEQYF. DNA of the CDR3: TGTGCCAGCAGCCGAAGTAGAGCGGGAGGCTCCTACAATGAGCAGTACTTC.

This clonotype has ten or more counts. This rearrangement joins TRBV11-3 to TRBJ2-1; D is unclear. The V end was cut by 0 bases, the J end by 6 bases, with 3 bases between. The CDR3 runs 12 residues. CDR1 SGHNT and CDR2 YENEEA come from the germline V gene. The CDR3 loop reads CASSLDSNEQFF. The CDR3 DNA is TGTGCCAGCAGCTTAGATAGCAATGAGCAGTTCTTC.

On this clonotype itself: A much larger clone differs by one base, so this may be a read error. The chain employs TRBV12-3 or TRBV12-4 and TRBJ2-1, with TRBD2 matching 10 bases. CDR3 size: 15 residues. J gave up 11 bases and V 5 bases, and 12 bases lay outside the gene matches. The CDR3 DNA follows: TGTGCCAGCAGTCCGAGAGCGGGAGGGCCGGATAAGCAGTTCTTC. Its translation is CASSPRAGGPDKQFF.

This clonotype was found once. The DNA for the CDR3 is TGTGCCAGCAGCTCCAGACAGGGCCCCACCGGGGAGCTGTTTTTT. This sequence encodes CASSSRQGPTGELFF. The chain couples TRBV7-2 to TRBJ2-2; 7 nucleotides match TRBD1. With V trimmed by 4 bases and J by 4 bases, 6 bases remained unmatched. CDR1 and CDR2 from the germline V gene are SGHTA and FQGNSA. The CDR3 has 15 residues. The full variable domain, its missing parts supplied by reference TRBV7-2 and TRBJ2-2, is GAGVSQSPSNKVTEKGKDVELRCDPISGHTALYWYRQSLGQGLEFLIYFQGNSAPDKSGLPSDRFSAERTGGSVSTLTIQRTQQEDSAVYLCASSSRQGPTGELFFGEGSRLTVL.

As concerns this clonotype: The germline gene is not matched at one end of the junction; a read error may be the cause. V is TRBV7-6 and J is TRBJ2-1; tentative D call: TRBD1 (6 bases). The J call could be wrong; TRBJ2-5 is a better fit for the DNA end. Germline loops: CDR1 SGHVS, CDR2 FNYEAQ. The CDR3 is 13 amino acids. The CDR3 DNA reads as TGTGCTAGCAGCGCAACAGGGTCAGAGACCCAGTACTTC. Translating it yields CASSATGSETQYF.

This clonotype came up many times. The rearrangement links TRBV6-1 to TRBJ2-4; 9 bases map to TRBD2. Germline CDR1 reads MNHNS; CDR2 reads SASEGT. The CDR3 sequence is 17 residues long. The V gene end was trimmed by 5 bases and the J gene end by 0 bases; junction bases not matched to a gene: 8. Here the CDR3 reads CASSSGASGIAKNIQYF. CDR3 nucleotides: TGTGCCAGCAGTTCCGGGGCTAGCGGGATAGCCAAAAACATTCAGTACTTC.

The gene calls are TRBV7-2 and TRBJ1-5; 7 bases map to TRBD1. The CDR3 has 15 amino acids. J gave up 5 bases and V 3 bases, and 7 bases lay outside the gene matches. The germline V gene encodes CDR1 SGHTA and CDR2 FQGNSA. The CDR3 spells CASSLFVTGHQPQHF. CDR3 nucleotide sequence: TGTGCCAGCAGCTTGTTCGTGACAGGGCATCAGCCCCAGCATTTT.

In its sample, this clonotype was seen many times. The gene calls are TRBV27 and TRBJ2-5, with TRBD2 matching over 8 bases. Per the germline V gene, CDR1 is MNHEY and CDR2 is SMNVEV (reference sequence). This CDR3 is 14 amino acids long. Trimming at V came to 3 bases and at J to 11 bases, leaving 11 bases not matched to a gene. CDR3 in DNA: TGTGCCAGCAGTTTGCTAGCGGGTTTCAATGAGCAGTACTTC. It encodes CASSLLAGFNEQYF.

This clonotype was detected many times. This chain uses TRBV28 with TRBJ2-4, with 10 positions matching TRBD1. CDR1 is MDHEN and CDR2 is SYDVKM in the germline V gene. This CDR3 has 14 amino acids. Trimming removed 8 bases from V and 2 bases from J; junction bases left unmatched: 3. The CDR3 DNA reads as TGTGCCAGCCGGACAGGGGGAACCAAAAACATTCAGTACTTC. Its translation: CASRTGGTKNIQYF.

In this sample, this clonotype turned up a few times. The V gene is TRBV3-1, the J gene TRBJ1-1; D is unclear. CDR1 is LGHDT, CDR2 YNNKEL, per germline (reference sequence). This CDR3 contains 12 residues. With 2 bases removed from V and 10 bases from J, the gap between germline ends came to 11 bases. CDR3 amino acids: CASSQSTRRAFF. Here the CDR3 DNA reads TGTGCCAGCAGCCAATCTACCCGGCGAGCTTTCTTT.

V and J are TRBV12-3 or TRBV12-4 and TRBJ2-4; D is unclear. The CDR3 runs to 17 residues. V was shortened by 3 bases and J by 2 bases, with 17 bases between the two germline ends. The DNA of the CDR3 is TGTGCCAGCAGTTTCAACCCCGATGCCTGGCCCAAAAACATTCAGTACTTC. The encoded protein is CASSFNPDAWPKNIQYF.

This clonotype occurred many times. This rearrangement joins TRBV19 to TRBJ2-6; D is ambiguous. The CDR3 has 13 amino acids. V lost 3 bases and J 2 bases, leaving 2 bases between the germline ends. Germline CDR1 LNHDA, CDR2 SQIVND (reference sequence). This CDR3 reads CASSIAGANVLTF. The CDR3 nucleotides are TGTGCCAGTAGTATCGCTGGGGCCAACGTCCTGACTTTC.

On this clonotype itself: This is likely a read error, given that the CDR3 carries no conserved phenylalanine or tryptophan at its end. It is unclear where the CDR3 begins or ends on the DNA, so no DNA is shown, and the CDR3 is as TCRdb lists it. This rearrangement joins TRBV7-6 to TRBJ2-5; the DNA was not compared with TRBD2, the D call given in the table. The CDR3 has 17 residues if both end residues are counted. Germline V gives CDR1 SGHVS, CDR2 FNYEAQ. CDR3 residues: CASSRSGPQASGYTFGS.

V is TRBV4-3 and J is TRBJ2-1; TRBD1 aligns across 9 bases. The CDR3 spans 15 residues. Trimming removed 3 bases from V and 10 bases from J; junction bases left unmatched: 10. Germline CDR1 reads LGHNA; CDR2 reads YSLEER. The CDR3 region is CASSHGQGRSYEQFF. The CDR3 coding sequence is TGCGCCAGCAGCCACGGACAGGGGAGATCCTACGAGCAGTTCTTC.

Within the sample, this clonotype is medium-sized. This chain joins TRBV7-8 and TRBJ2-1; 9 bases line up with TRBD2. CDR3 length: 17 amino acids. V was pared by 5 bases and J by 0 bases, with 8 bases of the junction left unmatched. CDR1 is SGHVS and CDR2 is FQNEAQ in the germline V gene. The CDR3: CASSRSRAGGSYNEQFF. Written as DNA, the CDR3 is TGTGCCAGCAGCCGAAGTAGAGCGGGAGGCTCCTACAATGAGCAGTTCTTC.